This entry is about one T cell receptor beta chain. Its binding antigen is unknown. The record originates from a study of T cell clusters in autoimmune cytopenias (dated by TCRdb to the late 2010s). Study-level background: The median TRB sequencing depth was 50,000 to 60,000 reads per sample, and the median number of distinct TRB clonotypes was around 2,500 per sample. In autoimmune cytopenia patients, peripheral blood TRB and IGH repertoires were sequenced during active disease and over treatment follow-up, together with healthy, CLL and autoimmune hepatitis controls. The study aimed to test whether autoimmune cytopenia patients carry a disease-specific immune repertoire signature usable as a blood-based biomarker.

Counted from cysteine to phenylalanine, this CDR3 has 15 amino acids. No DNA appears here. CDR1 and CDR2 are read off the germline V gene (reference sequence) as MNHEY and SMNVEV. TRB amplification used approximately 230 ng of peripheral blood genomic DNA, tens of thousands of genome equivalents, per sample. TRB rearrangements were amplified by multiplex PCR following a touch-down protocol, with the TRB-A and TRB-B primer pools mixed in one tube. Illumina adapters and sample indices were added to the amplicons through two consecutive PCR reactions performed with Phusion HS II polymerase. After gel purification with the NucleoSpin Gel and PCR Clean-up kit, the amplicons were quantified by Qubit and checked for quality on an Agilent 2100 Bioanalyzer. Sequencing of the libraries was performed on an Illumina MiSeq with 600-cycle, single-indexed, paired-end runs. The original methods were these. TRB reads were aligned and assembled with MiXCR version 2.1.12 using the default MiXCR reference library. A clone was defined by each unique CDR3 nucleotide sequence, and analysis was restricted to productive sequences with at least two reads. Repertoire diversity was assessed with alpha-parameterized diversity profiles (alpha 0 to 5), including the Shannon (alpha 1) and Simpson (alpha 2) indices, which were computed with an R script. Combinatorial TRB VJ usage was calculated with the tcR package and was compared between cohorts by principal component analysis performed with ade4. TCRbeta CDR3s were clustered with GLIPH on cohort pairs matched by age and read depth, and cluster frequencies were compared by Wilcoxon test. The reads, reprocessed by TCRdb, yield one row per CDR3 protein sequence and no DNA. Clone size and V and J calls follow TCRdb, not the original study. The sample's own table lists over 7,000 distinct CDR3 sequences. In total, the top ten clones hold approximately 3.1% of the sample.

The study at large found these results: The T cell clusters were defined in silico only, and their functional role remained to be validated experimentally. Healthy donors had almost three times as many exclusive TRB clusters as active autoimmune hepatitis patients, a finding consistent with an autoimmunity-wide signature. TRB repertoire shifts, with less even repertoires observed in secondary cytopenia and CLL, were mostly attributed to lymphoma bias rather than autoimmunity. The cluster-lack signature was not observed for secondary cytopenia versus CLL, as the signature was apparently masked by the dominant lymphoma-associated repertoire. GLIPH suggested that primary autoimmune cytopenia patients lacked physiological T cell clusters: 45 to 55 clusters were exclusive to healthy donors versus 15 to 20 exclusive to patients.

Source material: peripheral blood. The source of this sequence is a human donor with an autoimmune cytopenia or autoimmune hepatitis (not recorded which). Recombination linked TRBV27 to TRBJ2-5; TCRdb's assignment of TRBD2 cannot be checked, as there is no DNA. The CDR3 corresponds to CASRTFSGSWETQYF.